This T cell receptor (beta chain) was retrieved from a study of T-cell reconstitution after alpha-beta-depleted transplantation in children. The TCRbeta library incorporated unique molecular identifiers. TCRdb re-analysed the PCR reads in MiXCR, keeping a single row per CDR3 protein. The sample includes hundreds of thousands of distinct CDR3 sequences, roughly 15% seen only once; the top ten take 5%. Note on this clonotype: Its target is not known.

Whole-study results and caveats: About two months after transplant, alpha-beta T cells reportedly came from several hundred expanded graft clones. Newly made T cells mostly supplied T-cell counts and diversity one year after transplant. Certain patients had high TCRbeta diversity at day 60, and it came from recipient T cells and thymic progenitors that survived.

Per the germline V gene, CDR1 is MNHEY and CDR2 is SVGAGI. The trim removed 4 bases at V and 2 bases at J, leaving 15 bases unmatched. This CDR3 has 18 residues. The sequence was collected from a male patient between 10 and 17 years old who had a stem cell transplant for acute lymphoblastic leukemia, so the T cells may come from the graft donor. The chain combines TRBV6-5 with TRBJ2-3, with 7 bases aligning to TRBD1. The sample was PBMCs, mostly from graft donor cells, taken 360 days after TCRalphabeta/CD19-depleted stem cell transplant. The DNA of the CDR3 is TGTGCCAGCAGTTCTGACACCCGGCGCAGGGGGTACACAGATACGCAGTATTTT. Protein product: CASSSDTRRRGYTDTQYF.